These T cell receptor beta chains were read from a single sample in a study of T cells after yellow fever vaccination. TCRdb re-derived calls from the 5' RACE reads in MiXCR, one entry per CDR3 protein. The table records around 610,000 distinct CDR3 sequences, about 14% of them present only once. The specimen was PBMCs, collected on the day of the yellow fever booster vaccination. The source is a man aged 25 to 40 who received the YFV17D yellow fever vaccine. CDR3s leave out the opening cysteine and the closing phenylalanine or tryptophan. Fields, in order: CDR3 protein, V gene, clone size, J gene. A clone size is listed for some rows: how often the clone was seen (once, few, many), or a class if it is expanded.

ASGQGPTEAF	TRBV25-1	few	TRBJ1-1
ASSYPRSWDSGWGEQF	TRBV11-1	few	TRBJ2-1
SVLDSVNQF	TRBV29-1	-	TRBJ2-1
ASSSEQGAYEQY	TRBV2	-	TRBJ2-7
ASSSLGGGAGDTQY	TRBV6-1	-	TRBJ2-3
ASSPRRASSYNEQF	TRBV3-1	-	TRBJ2-1
SARDPSGINTEAF	TRBV20-1	-	TRBJ1-1
SVDTLAGTDTQY	TRBV29-1	few	TRBJ2-3
ASSAGGGSETQY	TRBV5-1	-	TRBJ2-5
ASSPGTSGSGRNEQF	TRBV18	-	TRBJ2-1
SARDARQGNYGYT	TRBV20-1	-	TRBJ1-2
ASSLVGSFHGYT	TRBV5-4	few	TRBJ1-2
SARRTSGYEQY	TRBV20-1	-	TRBJ2-7
SASKRTGGVGSGANVLT	TRBV20-1	few	TRBJ2-6
ASTRGGGGGYNEQF	TRBV6-2/TRBV6-3	-	TRBJ2-1
ASSTRTGGIYEQY	TRBV6-5	few	TRBJ2-7
SATTSTAPMNIQY	TRBV20-1	few	TRBJ2-4
SAPSGDLYNEQF	TRBV20-1	many	TRBJ2-1
ASNSQQRVGSEQF	TRBV7-9	few	TRBJ2-1
ASTPGTPNFKKQF	TRBV12-3/TRBV12-4	few	TRBJ2-1
TSSFLGGYTQY	TRBV27	-	TRBJ2-3
ASIGRAAADTQY	TRBV6-5	few	TRBJ2-3
SARDPRSYNEQF	TRBV20-1	once	TRBJ2-1
ASSFIGAKTQY	TRBV6-5	-	TRBJ2-5
ASSFTSGTNYEQY	TRBV6-5	few	TRBJ2-7
ASSLDGGSNEQF	TRBV7-7	many	TRBJ2-1
ATSGDRTSGSYEQY	TRBV15	-	TRBJ2-7
ASSTGPRPYEQY	TRBV6-1	-	TRBJ2-7
ASSWLGGTYEQY	TRBV6-2/TRBV6-3	-	TRBJ2-7
ASSHGPLAKNIQY	TRBV4-1	few	TRBJ2-4
AISTSVGGTQY	TRBV10-3	few	TRBJ2-5
ASSTGTGGYEQY	TRBV5-1	-	TRBJ2-7
ATSRGGLAAETQY	TRBV15	-	TRBJ2-5
ASSHRRGTDTQY	TRBV7-9	-	TRBJ2-3
ASKPAGLAGELF	TRBV6-2/TRBV6-3	-	TRBJ2-2
ATQDPGANVLT	TRBV5-1	-	TRBJ2-6
ASGFGTSGPTDTQY	TRBV25-1	-	TRBJ2-3
ASSKDHTGSYGYT	TRBV5-5	-	TRBJ1-2
SAKRREGSSYNEQF	TRBV20-1	few	TRBJ2-1
ASSLALAGTGELF	TRBV12-3/TRBV12-4	-	TRBJ2-2
ASSYPRTGGTYEQY	TRBV6-5	-	TRBJ2-7
ASSTGTVYYEQY	TRBV11-2	few	TRBJ2-7